The clone carrying this TCR beta chain occurred a few times. What it recognizes is unknown. The data belong to a study of human T cells and chemical hapten exposure. Study-level findings and limits: Sensitizing with DPC caused no change in TCRs above 1 in 1000 frequency.

Single cDNA molecules in the library carried unique molecular identifiers attached during preparation. TCRdb recomputed calls from the RACE reads with MiXCR, one row per CDR3 protein. The sample has over 100,000 distinct CDR3 sequences; about 8.2% are singletons. Documented time point: healthy volunteer bleed at 2 weeks. Extraction yielded total RNA from whole blood (unfractionated). V dropped 5 bases and J dropped 5; count of bases not matched to a gene: 20. CDR1 is SGHRS, CDR2 YFSETQ, per germline. This CDR3 contains 18 residues. The TCR originated in a male donor in good health. Some clones in this sample may be carry-over from other donors' samples. The sample comprised whole blood. The V call is TRBV5-1, the J call TRBJ1-1; 8 bases line up with TRBD1. The CDR3 DNA sequence: TGCGCCAGCAGGCCTCCTAGGAAAAAGAGACAGGGGCATACTGAAGCTTTCTTT. Encoded protein: CASRPPRKKRQGHTEAFF.